The sequence of this T cell receptor beta chain was determined in a study of T cells in localized non-small cell lung cancer. Note on this clone: Antigen: not known. One end of the junction does not line up with germline, which may come from a read error.

Study-wide results and limits: Appearing in adjacent lung were a median around 60 of the top 100 tumor clones.

Looked up from germline, CDR1 is KGHSH and CDR2 is LQKENI. There are 15 residues in the CDR3. Data came from immunoSEQ multiplex PCR; TCRdb stores just in-frame clones and leaves some out. The sample shows 58,000 or so clones, roughly 90% of them seen only once. The receptor was derived from a woman aged 35-75 years with stage I lung adenocarcinoma. The input for sequencing was peripheral blood, taken before any cancer treatment. This chain connects TRBV18 to TRBJ2-5, with 8 bases fitting TRBD1. The CDR3 loop reads CASSQGQAGQEIQYF. In DNA form, the CDR3 reads TGTGCCAGCTCACAGGGACAGGCGGGCCAAGAGATCCAGTACTTC.